This TCR beta chain was profiled in a study of OX40 agonist ivuxolimab in advanced cancers. Overall study results and limits: Relative to CD4+ cells, CD8+ T cells on average had more expanded clones.

Concerning this clone itself: No antigen is known for it.

Profiled with immunoSEQ multiplex PCR; TCRdb holds only in-frame clones, not every one. The data contain roughly 59,000 clones, roughly four fifths of them seen just once; the ten biggest clones take up roughly 1%. The germline V gene encodes CDR1 DFQATT and CDR2 SNEGSKA (reference sequence). V was cut by 1 base and J by 4 bases, with 5 bases left in between. The CDR3 sequence is 11 residues long. The gene calls are TRBV20-1 and TRBJ2-7; D not resolved. This sample comprised CD4+ or CD8+ T cells sorted from blood, obtained in a trial of the OX40 agonist ivuxolimab. The clonotype comes from an adult with an advanced solid tumor such as melanoma, head and neck, liver or kidney cancer. The CDR3 reads CSARGSYEQYF. In nucleotides, the CDR3 is TGCAGTGCTAGAGGGTCTTACGAGCAGTACTTC.